Shown below are 25 T cell receptor beta chains from a single sample sequenced in a study of radiotherapy plus CTLA-4 blockade in lung cancer. The table came from immunoSEQ multiplex PCR; TCRdb's copy has only in-frame clones and leaves some out. The data hold approximately 81,000 clones, with more than 60% observed a single time. Sequenced here: peripheral blood, sampled from a patient treated with radiotherapy plus ipilimumab. Every receptor here comes from a human donor with non-small cell lung cancer who had a partial response to radiotherapy plus ipilimumab. Some clones in this sample may be carry-over from other donors' samples.

In its sample, this clone was seen once. The chain is built from TRBV28 and TRBJ1-6; D is unresolved. Trimming took 8 bases from V and 7 from J, leaving 15 bases between them. CDR1 and CDR2 (germline): MDHEN, SYDVKM. The CDR3 extends over 14 amino acids. The CDR3 protein is CASSGPGENSPLHF. Written as DNA, the CDR3 is TGTGCCAGCTCCGGGCCCGGGGAGAATTCACCCCTCCACTTT. The whole variable domain, filled in from reference TRBV28 and TRBJ1-6, reads DVKVTQSSRYLVKRTGEKVFLECVQDMDHENMFWYRQDPGLGLRLIYFSYDVKMKEKGDIPEGYSVSREKKERFSLILESASTNQTSMYLCASSGPGENSPLHFGNGTRLTVT.

Turning to this clone: Other DNA sequences within the sample encode an identical CDR3. The chain links TRBV6-6 to TRBJ1-5; TRBD1 aligns across 9 bases. The CDR3 is 14 residues long. Germline V gene data show CDR1 as MNHNY and CDR2 as SVGAGI (reference sequence). Trimming removed 6 bases from V and 2 bases from J; junction bases left unmatched: 2. CDR3 nucleotides: TGTGCCAGCAGGGGACAGGGCGGCAATCAGCCCCAGCATTTT. Its translation is CASRGQGGNQPQHF.

V and J are TRBV27 and TRBJ2-1; 10 nucleotides match TRBD1. Germline-derived CDR1 and CDR2 are MNHEY and SMNVEV (reference sequence). The CDR3 consists of 15 residues. Losses at the gene ends were 5 bases for V and 8 bases for J; bases not matched to a gene: 9. CDR3 sequence reads: CASSGAGTGEDEQFF. CDR3 bases: TGTGCCAGCAGTGGCGCCGGGACAGGGGAGGATGAGCAGTTCTTC.

The V call is TRBV28, the J call TRBJ1-4; D perhaps matches TRBD1 (5 bases). The germline V gene encodes CDR1 MDHEN and CDR2 SYDVKM. This CDR3 contains 14 residues. Trimming removed 7 bases at V and 8 bases at J, with 17 bases between. CDR3 nucleotide sequence: TGTGCCAGCATTCAGGGTTGGGGGGGGGAAAAACTGTTTTTT. Translation gives CASIQGWGGEKLFF.

Here the CDR3 reads CASSILGLAAQETQYF. In DNA form, the CDR3 reads TGTGCCAGTAGTATTCTAGGGCTAGCGGCCCAAGAGACCCAGTACTTC. This chain connects TRBV19 to TRBJ2-5; 7 bases map to TRBD2. Trimming at V came to 3 bases and at J to 1 base, leaving 8 bases not matched to a gene. CDR3 length: 16 residues. Germline lookup yields CDR1 LNHDA and CDR2 SQIVND (reference sequence).

This sequence joins TRBV2 and TRBJ2-5; TRBD1 matches 7 bases. CDR3 length: 16 amino acids. The ends lost 4 bases at V and 5 bases at J; junction bases unmatched: 13. The V gene's germline CDR1 is SNHLY and CDR2 FYNNEI. CDR3 sequence reads: CASSGDLRGRMETQYF. As DNA, the CDR3 is TGTGCCAGCAGTGGGGATTTAAGGGGGCGTATGGAGACCCAGTACTTC. The complete variable domain, with remaining parts taken from reference TRBV2 and TRBJ2-5, reads EPEVTQTPSHQVTQMGQEVILRCVPISNHLYFYWYRQILGQKVEFLVSFYNNEISEKSEIFDDQFSVERPDGSNFTLKIRSTKLEDSAMYFCASSGDLRGRMETQYFGPGTRLLVL.

The chain is built from TRBV1 and TRBJ2-2; the D segment call TRBD2 is taken from the table without a DNA check. TRBV1 is classified as a pseudogene. The CDR3 loop spans 16 amino acids. CDR3 coding DNA: TGCACCAGCAGCCCTCAGGCCGGGGGAAACACCGGGGAGCTGTTTTTT. Residues: CTSSPQAGGNTGELFF.

J is TRBJ1-1 and V is TRBV7-8; 7 bases line up with TRBD1. With V trimmed by 7 bases and J by 3 bases, 11 bases remained unmatched. Germline assignment: CDR1 SGHVS and CDR2 FQNEAQ. The CDR3 runs 15 residues. In nucleotides, the CDR3 is TGTGCCAGCACCTTCAGGGGGTTGAGGGACACTGAAGCTTTCTTT. Residues: CASTFRGLRDTEAFF.

The rearrangement uses TRBV11-2 and TRBJ2-1; 15 bases align to TRBD2. Germline V lookup: CDR1 SGHAT, CDR2 FQNNGV. V lost 5 bases, J lost 11 bases, and 10 bases stayed unmatched. The CDR3 totals 16 residues. The CDR3 DNA follows: TGTGCCAGCAGCAGCCAGGGACTAGCGGGGGGAACCAAGCAGTTCTTC. Amino acid sequence: CASSSQGLAGGTKQFF. The full variable domain, its missing parts supplied by reference TRBV11-2 and TRBJ2-1, is EAGVAQSPRYKIIEKRQSVAFWCNPISGHATLYWYQQILGQGPKLLIQFQNNGVVDDSQLPKDRFSAERLKGVDSTLKIQPAKLEDSAVYLCASSSQGLAGGTKQFFGPGTRLTVL.

The V gene is TRBV19, the J gene TRBJ2-5, with 7 bases identical to TRBD1. V dropped 7 bases and J dropped 2; count of bases not matched to a gene: 7. The CDR3 runs 14 residues. The germline gives CDR1 LNHDA, CDR2 SQIVND (reference sequence). CDR3 in DNA: TGTGCCAGTACCACGACAGGGACACAAGAGACCCAGTACTTC. It encodes CASTTTGTQETQYF.

V gene TRBV7-2 combines with J gene TRBJ2-3, with a weak D call TRBD1 (6 bases). The CDR3 length is 13 residues. Germline V CDR1 and CDR2: SGHTA, FQGNSA. V was cut by 3 bases and J by 4 bases, with 8 bases left in between. The CDR3 DNA reads TGTGCCAGCAGCTTCGACAGGCCAGATACGCAGTATTTT. This translates into CASSFDRPDTQYF.

V and J are TRBV18 and TRBJ2-3; 7 nucleotides line up with TRBD1. V gave up 1 base and J gave up 5 bases; unmatched junction bases: 9. Germline CDR1 reads KGHSH; CDR2 reads LQKENI. CDR3 size: 16 residues. The CDR3: CASSPLTGRSGDTQYF. DNA for the CDR3: TGTGCCAGCTCACCACTGACAGGGCGATCTGGAGATACGCAGTATTTT.

This clone was recorded once. The rearrangement joins TRBV5-1 to TRBJ2-7; D is unclear. The CDR3 loop spans 14 amino acids. V lost 3 bases and J 0 bases, leaving 10 bases between the germline ends. Per the germline V gene, CDR1 is SGHRS and CDR2 is YFSETQ. CDR3 sequence: CASSSQADSYEQYF. DNA of the CDR3: TGCGCCAGCAGCTCCCAGGCAGACTCCTACGAGCAGTACTTC.

The genes are TRBV2 and TRBJ2-7; 7 nucleotides agree with TRBD2. This CDR3 comprises 15 residues. CDR1 is SNHLY and CDR2 is FYNNEI in the germline V gene. With V trimmed by 2 bases and J by 2 bases, 6 bases remained unmatched. CDR3 loop: CASSELAVATYEQYF. The CDR3 DNA reads as TGTGCCAGCAGTGAACTAGCGGTGGCTACCTACGAGCAGTACTTC.

There are a few counts of this clone. The chain links TRBV6-6 to TRBJ2-1, with D uncertain. The germline CDR1 and CDR2 sequences are MNHNY and SVGAGI (reference sequence). This CDR3 is 12 amino acids long. V lost 2 bases and J lost 5, with 4 bases in between. CDR3 nucleotide sequence: TGTGCCAGCAGTTACAGCAACAATGAGCAGTTCTTC. Amino acids: CASSYSNNEQFF.

This clone has a single count. The chain uses TRBV5-4 and TRBJ2-7; maybe TRBD1 (6 bases). The CDR3 spans 15 residues. V was pared by 4 bases and J by 4 bases, with 18 bases between. CDR1 SGHNT and CDR2 YYREEE come from the germline V gene (reference sequence). CDR3 in amino acids: CASSGEPRGPYEQYF. The CDR3 DNA follows: TGTGCCAGCAGCGGGGAACCCAGGGGACCGTACGAGCAGTACTTC.

The V call is TRBV19, the J call TRBJ1-2, with TRBD1 identical over 7 bases. The V gene end was trimmed by 5 bases and the J gene end by 8 bases; junction bases not matched to a gene: 14. The germline V gene has CDR1 LNHDA and CDR2 SQIVND (reference sequence). This CDR3 comprises 15 residues. CDR3 nucleotides: TGTGCCAGTAGTGAAGAGACAGGGTTCGCGGGGGGCTACACCTTC. Its translation: CASSEETGFAGGYTF.

The chain joins TRBV5-1 to TRBJ2-7; tentatively, D is TRBD2 (6 bases). The germline V and J ends were trimmed by 4 bases and 2 bases, with 10 bases remaining between them. The CDR3 consists of 13 residues. Germline CDR1 reads SGHRS; CDR2 reads YFSETQ. The CDR3, as DNA: TGCGCCAGCAGCAAGATAGCGGCCTACGAGCAGTACTTC. Amino acids: CASSKIAAYEQYF.

The chain has TRBV28 and TRBJ2-1; tentatively, D is TRBD1 (6 bases). Trimming shortened V by 4 bases and J by 0 bases, and 10 bases separated the two germline ends. The CDR3 is 15 residues long. CDR1 and CDR2 from the germline V gene are MDHEN and SYDVKM. As DNA, the CDR3 is TGTGCCAGCAGTTACAGGGTGAGCTCCTACAATGAGCAGTTCTTC. Its protein product is CASSYRVSSYNEQFF.

The chain is built from TRBV7-9 and TRBJ2-1; 9 bases align to TRBD2. This CDR3 contains 12 residues. Germline V gene data show CDR1 as SEHNR and CDR2 as FQNEAQ (reference sequence). Trimming at V came to 5 bases and at J to 13 bases, leaving 6 bases not matched to a gene. CDR3 in amino acids: CASSIGTSRQFF. The DNA for the CDR3 is TGTGCCAGCAGCATCGGGACTAGCCGACAGTTCTTC.

V and J are TRBV5-5 and TRBJ2-1, with 8 nucleotides matching TRBD1. Germline-derived CDR1 and CDR2 are SGHKS and YYEKEE (reference sequence). This CDR3 spans 14 amino acids. With 3 bases clipped from V and 4 bases from J, the junction kept 3 bases outside the gene matches. For the CDR3, the DNA is TGTGCCAGCAGCTCCGGGACAGGATACAATGAGCAGTTCTTC. This gives the protein CASSSGTGYNEQFF.

This clone was observed a few times. The V call is TRBV28, the J call TRBJ1-2; TRBD1 is a possible D gene (5 bases). Germline V gene data show CDR1 as MDHEN and CDR2 as SYDVKM. The CDR3 runs to 13 residues. The V gene lost 6 bases and the J gene lost 1 base, with 9 bases spanning the gap. The CDR3, as DNA: TGTGCCAGCAGGCCGACAGTTAACTATGGCTACACCTTC. Encoded protein: CASRPTVNYGYTF.

This chain connects TRBV5-1 to TRBJ1-4; 8 bases are a match to TRBD1. Germline V gives CDR1 SGHRS, CDR2 YFSETQ. The J segment lost 8 bases and the V segment lost 3 bases, leaving 9 bases of the junction unmatched. This CDR3 is built from 15 residues. Here the CDR3 reads CASSSNQGAGEKLFF. The CDR3 region has the DNA TGCGCCAGCAGCTCAAACCAGGGGGCAGGCGAAAAACTGTTTTTT.

The chain is built from TRBV7-6 and TRBJ2-2; 12 nucleotides align to TRBD2. Germline CDR1 is SGHVS and CDR2 is FNYEAQ. V dropped 3 bases and J dropped 7; count of bases not matched to a gene: 3. The CDR3 is made up of 15 amino acids. CDR3 sequence: CASSFRTSGNGELFF. The CDR3, as DNA: TGTGCCAGCAGCTTTCGGACTAGCGGGAACGGGGAGCTGTTTTTT.

The chain joins TRBV19 to TRBJ2-5; tentative D call: TRBD2 (6 bases). V gave up 1 base and J gave up 4 bases, with 10 bases separating them. The CDR3 has 14 amino acids. The germline gives CDR1 LNHDA, CDR2 SQIVND (reference sequence). CDR3 region: CASSIGLATETQYF. DNA of the CDR3: TGTGCCAGTAGTATAGGCCTAGCGACAGAGACCCAGTACTTC.